A selection of T cell receptor beta chains follows, all from one sample in a study of blood T cells in healthy people across ages. MiXCR was run by TCRdb on the 5' RACE reads, yielding one entry per CDR3 protein. The profile covers around 820,000 distinct CDR3 sequences, with 20% to 30% appearing a single time and approximately 3.7% taken by the ten largest. These records were also assigned to another study, of T cells of mothers and their children.

The sample taken for sequencing was blood. The receptors derive from a boy aged 5-17 years in good health. The conserved cysteine and the conserved F or W are not part of the CDR3 here. Each record gives: V gene, J gene, CDR3 protein.

>TRBV7-2|TRBJ1-3
ASSRNRGTGGNTIY
>TRBV15|TRBJ1-2
ATSRDEYYGYT
>TRBV5-6|TRBJ1-5
ASSAGAYQPQH
>TRBV6-2/TRBV6-3|TRBJ2-1
ASRKQGYNEQF
>TRBV7-3|TRBJ1-2
ASSGDGSNYGYT
>TRBV7-2|TRBJ2-1
ASSLAGGPRHEQF
>TRBV29-1|TRBJ1-2
SVATANYGYT
>TRBV27|TRBJ1-1
ASSLSSRAEAF
>TRBV5-1|TRBJ2-7
ASSLAGATYEQN
>TRBV5-1|TRBJ2-2
ASSLLGSGTGELF
>TRBV7-2|TRBJ1-5
ASSFASGSPPQH
>TRBV28|TRBJ2-5
ASSFPLSAHDQY
>TRBV6-2/TRBV6-3|TRBJ1-1
ASSYSPGSEAF
>TRBV29-1|TRBJ1-2
SVESGGANYGYT
>TRBV10-3|TRBJ2-5
AIRGGPEETQY
>TRBV20-1|TRBJ2-7
SANGLAGSYEQY
>TRBV12-3/TRBV12-4|TRBJ1-2
ASSPGGGQDGYT
>TRBV18|TRBJ1-2
ASSPQNAQLPGYT
>TRBV6-5|TRBJ2-1
ASSYPASRAEQF
>TRBV5-1|TRBJ2-4
ASSLVPLTSGVDIQY
>TRBV5-5|TRBJ2-3
ASSPVSDNTDTQY
>TRBV20-1|TRBJ2-7
SAREIGTFSYEQY